Presented here are 27 T cell receptor beta chains from one specimen sequenced in a study of shared clonotypes between healthy human individuals. Generated by immunoSEQ multiplex PCR, the TCRdb table keeps only in-frame clones and is missing some. This sample has around 2.1 million clones, with approximately 94% found just once. Only CD45RO-negative cells positively selected for CCR7 counted as naive CD8 cells, so terminally differentiated effector memory CD45RA+ cells were excluded. The sequenced sample consisted of naive CD8+ T cells from PBMCs. The receptors were sampled from a man younger than 35 in good health. Some clones in this sample may be carry-over from other donors' samples.

V gene TRBV10-3 combines with J gene TRBJ2-3; D is possibly TRBD1 (5 bases). Germline V gene sequence: CDR1 ENHRY, CDR2 SYGVKD. Trimming stripped 2 bases from V and 0 bases from J, with 9 bases between. The CDR3 extends over 15 amino acids. As DNA, the CDR3 is TGTGCCATCAGTGAGGGCAGGGAAAGCACAGATACGCAGTATTTT. This codes for CAISEGRESTDTQYF.

This clone has a handful of counts. One junction end disagrees with the germline gene, perhaps due to a read error. The chain joins TRBV15 to TRBJ1-2; 7 positions agree with TRBD1. The CDR3 runs to 14 residues. CDR1 is LNHNV and CDR2 is YYDKDF in the germline V gene (reference sequence). CDR3 sequence reads: CATSRRTGDYGHTF. The CDR3 DNA is TGTGCCACCAGCCGGCGGACAGGAGACTATGGCCACACCTTC.

The chain recombines TRBV28 with TRBJ2-1; D may be TRBD2 (5 bases). Trimming pared 1 base from V and 8 bases from J, leaving 18 bases between. The CDR3 is 16 residues long. Germline V gene data show CDR1 as MDHEN and CDR2 as SYDVKM. CDR3: CASSLLLAIVGDEQFF. The CDR3, as DNA: TGTGCCAGCAGTTTATTGCTAGCTATCGTCGGAGATGAGCAGTTCTTC.

The gene calls are TRBV19 and TRBJ2-3; a possible D gene is TRBD2 (7 bases). The CDR3 runs to 14 residues. V lost 2 bases and J lost 5, with 11 bases in between. Looked up from germline, CDR1 is LNHDA and CDR2 is SQIVND (reference sequence). CDR3 protein: CASSIHREGDTQYF. In nucleotides, the CDR3 is TGTGCCAGTAGTATACACAGGGAGGGAGATACGCAGTATTTT.

This clone was counted once. The J gene is TRBJ2-5, the V gene TRBV9, with 10 bases lining up with TRBD2. Germline V lookup: CDR1 SGDLS, CDR2 YYNGEE. The CDR3 runs 15 residues. V lost 3 bases and J lost 5; bases outside the gene matches: 7. CDR3 DNA: TGTGCCAGCAGCGCTAGCGGGAGCGGCGGTGAGACCCAGTACTTC. It encodes CASSASGSGGETQYF.

The chain has TRBV28 and TRBJ2-1, with TRBD2 as a possible D gene (7 bases). Per the germline V gene, CDR1 is MDHEN and CDR2 is SYDVKM. CDR3 length: 14 amino acids. V shed 8 bases and J shed 4 bases, with 15 bases lying between them. In DNA, the CDR3 is TGTGCCAGCGGGGGGGCGGGACTATACAATGAGCAGTTCTTC. Amino acid sequence: CASGGAGLYNEQFF. Filled out from reference TRBV28 and TRBJ2-1, the complete variable domain reads DVKVTQSSRYLVKRTGEKVFLECVQDMDHENMFWYRQDPGLGLRLIYFSYDVKMKEKGDIPEGYSVSREKKERFSLILESASTNQTSMYLCASGGAGLYNEQFFGPGTRLTVL.

The chain carries TRBV6-5 and TRBJ2-1, with TRBD1 matching over 9 bases. Germline trimming cut 8 bases from V and 4 bases from J; bases unmatched to any gene: 6. The CDR3 runs to 14 residues. Germline V CDR1 and CDR2: MNHEY, SVGAGI. This chain's CDR3 is CASSTGGLYNEQFF. Written as DNA, the CDR3 is TGTGCCAGCTCCACAGGGGGCCTGTACAATGAGCAGTTCTTC.

The V and J genes are TRBV11-2 and TRBJ2-7, with a possible D match to TRBD1 (6 bases). This CDR3 is 13 amino acids long. CDR1 is SGHAT and CDR2 is FQNNGV in the germline V gene. With 3 bases removed from V and 13 bases from J, the gap between germline ends came to 19 bases. The DNA of the CDR3 is TGTGCCAGCAGCTTGGGACATCAGGGCCCCGATTACTTC. This sequence encodes CASSLGHQGPDYF. Full variable domain (rest looked up from reference TRBV11-2 and TRBJ2-7): EAGVAQSPRYKIIEKRQSVAFWCNPISGHATLYWYQQILGQGPKLLIQFQNNGVVDDSQLPKDRFSAERLKGVDSTLKIQPAKLEDSAVYLCASSLGHQGPDYFGPGTRLTVT.

The V and J genes are TRBV9 and TRBJ2-7; D remains ambiguous. Trimming removed 0 bases at V and 1 base at J, with 11 bases between. Germline V gene data show CDR1 as SGDLS and CDR2 as YYNGEE. This CDR3 has 15 amino acids. CDR3 in amino acids: CASSVAVGPSYEQYF. The CDR3 nucleotides are TGTGCCAGCAGCGTAGCGGTGGGTCCGTCCTACGAGCAGTACTTC.

J is TRBJ2-5 and V is TRBV7-6; TRBD2 matches 8 bases. V lost 2 bases and J lost 4; bases outside the gene matches: 9. The CDR3 totals 16 residues. Germline assignment: CDR1 SGHVS and CDR2 FNYEAQ. CDR3 coding DNA: TGTGCCAGCAGCTTATATGGAGCGGGAGCTCGAGAGACCCAGTACTTC. Amino acid sequence: CASSLYGAGARETQYF. Full variable domain (rest looked up from reference TRBV7-6 and TRBJ2-5): GAGVSQSPRYKVTKRGQDVALRCDPISGHVSLYWYRQALGQGPEFLTYFNYEAQQDKSGLPNDRFSAERPEGSISTLTIQRTEQRDSAMYRCASSLYGAGARETQYFGPGTRLLVL.

This rearrangement joins TRBV6-1 to TRBJ1-2; TRBD1 is a possible D gene (5 bases). V was pared by 1 base and J by 4 bases, with 10 bases between. This CDR3 spans 14 amino acids. Germline V lookup: CDR1 MNHNS, CDR2 SASEGT. CDR3 sequence: CASSEDRSSYGYTF. CDR3 sequence (DNA): TGTGCCAGCAGTGAAGACAGGTCCTCCTATGGCTACACCTTC.

The genes are TRBV6-6 and TRBJ1-5; D not certain. CDR1 is MNHNY and CDR2 is SVGAGI in the germline V gene (reference sequence). CDR3 length: 11 residues. Trimming left V 6 bases short and J 4 bases short, with 4 bases between. CDR3 in amino acids: CASSQNQPQHF. CDR3 sequence (DNA): TGTGCCAGCAGCCAGAATCAGCCCCAGCATTTT.

This chain uses TRBV9 with TRBJ2-7, with 8 bases lining up with TRBD2. This CDR3 is 14 amino acids long. The J segment lost 4 bases and the V segment lost 4 bases, leaving 7 bases of the junction unmatched. The germline V gene has CDR1 SGDLS and CDR2 YYNGEE. In DNA, the CDR3 is TGTGCCAGCAGCCAAAGCGGGAGTGTGTACGAGCAGTACTTC. This codes for CASSQSGSVYEQYF.

In DNA form, the CDR3 reads TGTGCCAGCAGCCGGCGGGAGGGTCTCTACGAGCAGTACTTC. Amino acids: CASSRREGLYEQYF. This chain uses TRBV7-2 with TRBJ2-7; 9 positions match TRBD2. Trimming cost V 5 bases and J 3 bases; bases outside gene matches: 5. Germline V CDR1 and CDR2: SGHTA, FQGNSA. There are 14 residues in the CDR3.

The chain carries TRBV5-1 and TRBJ1-2; TRBD1 matches at 8 bases. Germline V CDR1 and CDR2: SGHRS, YFSETQ. The CDR3 length is 15 residues. J gave up 3 bases and V 5 bases, and 9 bases lay outside the gene matches. CDR3 sequence reads: CASSLLTGADYGYTF. The DNA of the CDR3 is TGCGCCAGCAGTTTGCTGACAGGGGCCGACTATGGCTACACCTTC. Supplemented by reference TRBV5-1 and TRBJ1-2, the full variable domain reads KAGVTQTPRYLIKTRGQQVTLSCSPISGHRSVSWYQQTPGQGLQFLFEYFSETQRNKGNFPGRFSGRQFSNSRSEMNVSTLELGDSALYLCASSLLTGADYGYTFGSGTRLTVV.

The J gene is TRBJ2-7, the V gene TRBV9, with 7 bases matching TRBD2. CDR3 length equals 17 residues. Trimming cost V 3 bases and J 4 bases; bases outside gene matches: 16. CDR1 SGDLS and CDR2 YYNGEE come from the germline V gene. The CDR3 region is CASSESSGRESEYEQYF. The DNA of the CDR3 is TGTGCCAGCAGCGAGAGCTCCGGGCGGGAGAGCGAATACGAGCAGTACTTC.

Written as DNA, the CDR3 is TGCGCCAGCAGCTTGGCCGCCGATGGCTACACCTTC. As protein: CASSLAADGYTF. V usage is TRBV5-1 and J usage is TRBJ1-2; D is uncertain. CDR1 and CDR2 (germline): SGHRS, YFSETQ. V was cut by 0 bases and J by 6 bases, with 6 bases left in between. This CDR3 comprises 12 residues.

This clone was counted a single time. The sample carries other DNA sequences with the same CDR3. The chain couples TRBV29-1 to TRBJ2-2; D is unclear. Germline V gene data show CDR1 as SQVTM and CDR2 as ANQGSEA. The V end was cut by 1 base, the J end by 1 base, with 4 bases between. The CDR3 runs to 13 residues. In DNA form, the CDR3 reads TGCAGCGTTGAAGGGGGGAACACCGGGGAGCTGTTTTTT. It translates to CSVEGGNTGELFF.

Notes on this clone: The same CDR3 also results from other DNA sequences found in this sample. The V call is TRBV28, the J call TRBJ2-7; D is possibly TRBD1 (5 bases). This CDR3 is built from 14 residues. CDR1 and CDR2 (germline): MDHEN, SYDVKM. V was clipped by 3 bases and J by 0 bases, with 9 bases between them. CDR3 DNA: TGTGCCAGCAGTTTTTGGGGCAGCTCCTACGAGCAGTACTTC. Amino acids: CASSFWGSSYEQYF.

J is TRBJ2-7 and V is TRBV5-6, with 7 positions matching TRBD2. The CDR3 spans 14 residues. Germline V gene lookup returns CDR1 SGHDT and CDR2 YYEEEE. The V segment lost 2 bases and the J segment 3 bases; nucleotides outside the gene matches: 5. CDR3 DNA: TGTGCCAGCAGCTTAAGCGGGGTGGACTACGAGCAGTACTTC. Its translation is CASSLSGVDYEQYF. Filled out from reference TRBV5-6 and TRBJ2-7, the complete variable domain reads DAGVTQSPTHLIKTRGQQVTLRCSPKSGHDTVSWYQQALGQGPQFIFQYYEEEERQRGNFPDRFSGHQFPNYSSELNVNALLLGDSALYLCASSLSGVDYEQYFGPGTRLTVT.

V and J are TRBV7-3 and TRBJ1-2; D unclear. CDR3 length: 13 residues. V gave up 2 bases and J gave up 4 bases, with 8 bases separating them. The germline V gene encodes CDR1 SGHTA and CDR2 FQGTGA. For the CDR3, the DNA is TGTGCCAGCAGCTTAGCAGCAGGCTATGGCTACACCTTC. It specifies CASSLAAGYGYTF.

This chain links TRBV19 with TRBJ2-3; D uncertain. The CDR3 extends over 14 amino acids. Germline loops: CDR1 LNHDA, CDR2 SQIVND (reference sequence). Trimming removed 0 bases at V and 2 bases at J, with 6 bases between. In DNA form, the CDR3 reads TGTGCCAGTAGTATAGACGTCCCCACAGATACGCAGTATTTT. This sequence encodes CASSIDVPTDTQYF.

V is TRBV27 and J is TRBJ2-1; D is possibly TRBD2 (6 bases). The germline V gene encodes CDR1 MNHEY and CDR2 SMNVEV (reference sequence). Trimming took 5 bases from V and 6 from J, leaving 14 bases between them. The CDR3 spans 14 residues. The CDR3 bases are TGTGCCAGCAGTCGCGCTCCGCGGGGCAATGAGCAGTTCTTC. This encodes CASSRAPRGNEQFF.

The V and J genes are TRBV30 and TRBJ2-7; no firm D call. Germline V CDR1 and CDR2: GTSNPN, SVGIG (reference sequence). The V gene lost 1 base and the J gene lost 0 bases, with 4 bases spanning the gap. The CDR3 sequence is 12 residues long. The CDR3 sequence: CAWSDDSYEQYF. As DNA, the CDR3 is TGTGCCTGGAGTGACGACTCCTACGAGCAGTACTTC.

J is TRBJ2-6 and V is TRBV7-9, with D possibly matching TRBD1 (6 bases). CDR1 is SEHNR, CDR2 FQNEAQ, per germline (reference sequence). The CDR3 totals 15 residues. V was cut by 5 bases and J by 0 bases, with 8 bases left in between. In DNA form, the CDR3 reads TGTGCCAGCAGCCAGACAGGCTCTGGGGCCAACGTCCTGACTTTC. Residues: CASSQTGSGANVLTF. Looking up the rest from reference TRBV7-9 and TRBJ2-6 gives the full variable domain: DTGVSQNPRHKITKRGQNVTFRCDPISEHNRLYWYRQTLGQGPEFLTYFQNEAQLEKSRLLSDRFSAERPKGSFSTLEIQRTEQGDSAMYLCASSQTGSGANVLTFGAGSRLTVL.

The CDR3 sequence is CASSPTGGTGDHEQFF. CDR3 in DNA: TGCGCCAGCAGCCCGACCGGCGGGACAGGCGACCATGAGCAGTTCTTC. The V and J genes are TRBV4-1 and TRBJ2-1, with TRBD1 matching over 8 bases. The germline CDR1 and CDR2 sequences are MGHRA and YSYEKL. Trimming cost V 4 bases and J 8 bases; bases outside gene matches: 13. The CDR3 is 16 amino acids.

The chain employs TRBV29-1 and TRBJ1-2, with a tentative D call TRBD1 (6 bases). The CDR3 has 14 amino acids. Germline V CDR1 and CDR2: SQVTM, ANQGSEA. The V end lost 3 bases, the J end lost 2 bases, and 13 bases lay between the germline ends. In DNA, the CDR3 is TGCAGCGTTGAGAGTGACAGGTGGAACTATGGCTACACCTTC. It specifies CSVESDRWNYGYTF.